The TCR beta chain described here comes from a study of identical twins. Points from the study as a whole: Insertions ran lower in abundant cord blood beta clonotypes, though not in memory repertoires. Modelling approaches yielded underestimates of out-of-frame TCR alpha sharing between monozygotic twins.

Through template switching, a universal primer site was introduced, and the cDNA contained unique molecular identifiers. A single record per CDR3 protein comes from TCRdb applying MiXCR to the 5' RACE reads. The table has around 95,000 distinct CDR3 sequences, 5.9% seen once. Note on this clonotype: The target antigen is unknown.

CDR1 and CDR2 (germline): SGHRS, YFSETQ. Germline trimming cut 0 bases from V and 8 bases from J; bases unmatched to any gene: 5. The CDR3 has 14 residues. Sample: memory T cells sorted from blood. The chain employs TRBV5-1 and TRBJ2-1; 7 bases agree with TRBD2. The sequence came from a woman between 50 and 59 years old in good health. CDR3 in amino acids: CASSLDGGFYEQFF. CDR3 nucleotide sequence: TGCGCCAGCAGCTTGGACGGGGGGTTCTATGAGCAGTTCTTC.